This T cell receptor beta chain was retrieved from a study of blood T cells in healthy people across ages. General study points: Naive T cell percentage strongly correlated with TCR beta diversity.

Sample-barcoded 5' priming and a J-beta primer mix drove a second PCR of roughly 6 to 12 cycles. One entry per CDR3 protein, called by TCRdb with MiXCR from the 5' RACE reads. Of over 1,200,000 distinct CDR3 sequences in the sample, roughly 59% are singletons; the top ten hold approximately 7%. In the case of this clonotype: Its target is unknown.

Input material: blood. This receptor was taken from a man in his late teens or twenties in good health.

Here the CDR3 reads CASGRSLAKNIQYF. The CDR3 DNA sequence: TGTGCCAGCGGGCGCTCTCTAGCCAAAAACATTCAGTACTTC. The gene calls are TRBV6-5 and TRBJ2-4; D uncertain. CDR3 size: 14 residues. Germline V lookup: CDR1 MNHEY, CDR2 SVGAGI. With 8 bases removed from V and 0 bases from J, the gap between germline ends came to 11 bases.